These 23 T cell receptor beta chains came from one sample sequenced in a study of T cells in Graves' hyperthyroidism and ophthalmopathy. Researchers took RNA transcripts and amplified the TCR beta CDR3 regions from them. With the HTBI primer set, the TCR CDR3 went through a first round of RT-PCR. TCRdb re-called the multiplex PCR reads with MiXCR, one entry per CDR3 protein. The sample consists of 490,000 or so distinct CDR3 sequences, just under 20% of them appearing once. Specimen: blood. These receptors were collected from a man aged 35 to 55 with Graves' ophthalmopathy.

The sample holds a few counts of this clonotype. This sequence joins TRBV25-1 and TRBJ2-1; TRBD2 matches at 7 bases. V lost 0 bases to trimming and J lost 2 bases; unmatched junction nucleotides: 4. The germline CDR1 and CDR2 sequences are MGHDK and SYGVNS. CDR3 length: 16 amino acids. CDR3 DNA sequence: TGTGCCAGCAGTGAATATCGTCTAGCGGCCTACAATGAGCAGTTCTTC. Amino acid sequence: CASSEYRLAAYNEQFF.

The rearrangement links TRBV30 to TRBJ2-3; D remains ambiguous. The V gene lost 1 base and the J gene lost 0 bases, with 8 bases spanning the gap. This CDR3 is 14 amino acids long. Germline CDR1 GTSNPN, CDR2 SVGIG (reference sequence). CDR3 nucleotides: TGTGCCTGGAGTGCTTCATATAGCACAGATACGCAGTATTTT. This sequence encodes CAWSASYSTDTQYF.

Worth noting for this clonotype: A junction boundary mismatches the germline segment, possibly from a read error. CDR3 bases: TGTGTCAGCAGCTTTTCCGGCGGGAGAATTTACGAGCAGTACTTC. Translating gives CVSSFSGGRIYEQYF. V gene TRBV11-1 combines with J gene TRBJ2-7; TRBD2 agrees at 7 bases. Germline V gene sequence: CDR1 SGHAT, CDR2 FQDESV (reference sequence). The CDR3 runs 15 residues.

This clonotype was seen many times. The genes are TRBV7-9 and TRBJ1-2, with 7 bases identical to TRBD1. The germline V gene has CDR1 SEHNR and CDR2 FQNEAQ (reference sequence). This CDR3 is built from 14 residues. Losses at the gene ends were 10 bases for V and 8 bases for J; bases not matched to a gene: 16. The chain's CDR3 is CATPTGSVSGGYTF. CDR3 nucleotide sequence: TGTGCCACCCCGACAGGGAGCGTTTCGGGGGGCTACACCTTC.

A few counts support this clonotype. V is TRBV4-2 and J is TRBJ2-7; 8 nucleotides agree with TRBD2. This CDR3 has 13 amino acids. Germline lookup yields CDR1 LGHNA and CDR2 YNFKEQ. V dropped 1 base and J dropped 6; count of bases not matched to a gene: 2. The CDR3 sequence is CASSQAGGVEQYF. Written as DNA, the CDR3 is TGTGCCAGCAGCCAAGCCGGGGGGGTCGAGCAGTACTTC.

The chain couples TRBV5-1 to TRBJ1-3; the D is unclear. From germline, CDR1 is SGHRS and CDR2 YFSETQ. Trimming shortened V by 3 bases and J by 0 bases, and 10 bases separated the two germline ends. CDR3 length equals 15 residues. The CDR3 DNA reads as TGCGCCAGCAGCTCCGGCGGTCGCTCTGGAAACACCATATATTTT. Translated, it gives CASSSGGRSGNTIYF.

There are many counts of this clonotype. V gene TRBV2 combines with J gene TRBJ2-1, with a possible D match to TRBD2 (5 bases). Trimming removed 4 bases from V and 0 bases from J, with 16 bases in between. Germline CDR1 reads SNHLY; CDR2 reads FYNNEI. The length of the CDR3 is 17 residues. The CDR3 is CASSGALPGSSYNEQFF. The CDR3 DNA sequence: TGTGCCAGCAGTGGGGCCTTACCGGGGAGCTCCTACAATGAGCAGTTCTTC.

The J gene is TRBJ2-1, the V gene TRBV5-1, with 7 bases that match TRBD1. With 4 bases clipped from V and 3 bases from J, the junction kept 7 bases outside the gene matches. Looked up from germline, CDR1 is SGHRS and CDR2 is YFSETQ. The length of the CDR3 is 15 residues. The CDR3 DNA sequence: TGCGCCAGCAGCAGGGACAGCAAAGTCTACAATGAGCAGTTCTTC. Amino acids: CASSRDSKVYNEQFF.

The table lists this clonotype with many counts. V gene TRBV27 combines with J gene TRBJ2-1, with a tentative D call TRBD2 (6 bases). V lost 8 bases and J 4 bases, leaving 27 bases between the germline ends. The CDR3 runs to 18 residues. Germline assignment: CDR1 MNHEY and CDR2 SMNVEV (reference sequence). This chain's CDR3 is CASQAGLAHEGSYNEQFF. DNA for the CDR3: TGTGCCAGCCAGGCGGGGCTAGCGCACGAGGGGTCTTACAATGAGCAGTTCTTC.

The V call is TRBV10-3, the J call TRBJ1-2; D unclear. CDR1 and CDR2 from the germline V gene are ENHRY and SYGVKD. This CDR3 spans 12 amino acids. With 4 bases removed from V and 3 bases from J, the gap between germline ends came to 6 bases. CDR3 in amino acids: CAISAGDYGYTF. The CDR3 nucleotides are TGTGCCATCAGTGCGGGAGACTATGGCTACACCTTC.

As for this clonotype: Just one base apart from a much larger clone, this may be a read error. V gene TRBV5-1 combines with J gene TRBJ2-7; 11 bases line up with TRBD1. The CDR3 extends over 15 amino acids. Germline lookup yields CDR1 SGHRS and CDR2 YFSETQ. V shed 4 bases and J 7 bases; nucleotides not matched to a gene: 10. CDR3 DNA sequence: TGCGCCAGCAGCCTAACCGGGACAGGGGGGAATGAGCAGTACTTC. Protein sequence: CASSLTGTGGNEQYF.

This clonotype was seen more than once but under ten times. The chain is built from TRBV10-3 and TRBJ2-7, with a weak D call TRBD1 (5 bases). The germline gives CDR1 ENHRY, CDR2 SYGVKD. The CDR3 loop spans 16 amino acids. Trimming took 7 bases from V and 4 from J, leaving 23 bases between them. CDR3 sequence reads: CAIKDSLVQAGYEQYF. The CDR3 DNA reads as TGTGCCATCAAAGATTCCTTAGTACAGGCAGGGTACGAGCAGTACTTC.

This clonotype was seen more than once but under ten times. The V gene is TRBV5-4, the J gene TRBJ1-1, with a tentative D call TRBD1 (6 bases). V lost 2 bases, J lost 0 bases, and 11 bases lay in between. The CDR3 totals 15 residues. CDR1 and CDR2 from the germline V gene are SGHNT and YYREEE (reference sequence). The CDR3 protein is CASSFGGRMNTEAFF. CDR3 DNA sequence: TGTGCCAGCAGCTTTGGGGGGCGCATGAACACTGAAGCTTTCTTT. Using reference TRBV5-4 and TRBJ1-1 for the parts outside the CDR3, the full variable domain is ETGVTQSPTHLIKTRGQQVTLRCSSQSGHNTVSWYQQALGQGPQFIFQYYREEENGRGNFPPRFSGLQFPNYSSELNVNALELDDSALYLCASSFGGRMNTEAFFGQGTRLTVV.

Concerning this clonotype: This CDR3 fails to terminate in the conserved phenylalanine or tryptophan, so it likely reflects a read error. The V gene is TRBV28, the J gene TRBJ1-2, with D possibly matching TRBD1 (6 bases). Per the germline V gene, CDR1 is MDHEN and CDR2 is SYDVKM. The CDR3 has 12 amino acids. The V end was cut by 10 bases, the J end by 11 bases, with 20 bases between. In nucleotides, the CDR3 is TGTGCCATTCGGATGACCGGGGGGCCATACACCCTC. Residues: CAIRMTGGPYTL.

The V and J genes are TRBV10-3 and TRBJ2-2, with D possibly matching TRBD2 (5 bases). V lost 6 bases, J lost 1 base, and 9 bases lay in between. The CDR3 is 14 amino acids. The germline V gene has CDR1 ENHRY and CDR2 SYGVKD. CDR3 sequence reads: CAISYRENTGELFF. DNA of the CDR3: TGTGCCATCAGCTACCGGGAGAACACCGGGGAGCTGTTTTTT.

The chain has TRBV2 and TRBJ2-2; 8 nucleotides match TRBD1. The CDR3 runs to 13 residues. Per the germline V gene, CDR1 is SNHLY and CDR2 is FYNNEI. J was trimmed by 5 bases and V by 8 bases; bases with no gene match: 4. CDR3 amino acids: CASDRGGTGELFF. The CDR3 region has the DNA TGTGCCAGCGACAGGGGAGGTACCGGGGAGCTGTTTTTT.

The chain uses TRBV20-1 and TRBJ2-7, with D perhaps TRBD1 or TRBD2 (6 bases each). This CDR3 contains 12 residues. CDR1 is DFQATT and CDR2 is SNEGSKA in the germline V gene (reference sequence). V lost 3 bases, J lost 6 bases, and 12 bases lay in between. In nucleotides, the CDR3 is TGCAGTGCTAGGAGGGGGGCGCTCGAGCAGTACTTC. Amino acids: CSARRGALEQYF.

This clonotype was found many times. This chain connects TRBV20-1 to TRBJ2-3; TRBD2 matches at 7 bases. J was trimmed by 4 bases and V by 4 bases; bases with no gene match: 8. Germline V gene data show CDR1 as DFQATT and CDR2 as SNEGSKA (reference sequence). This CDR3 has 14 residues. The CDR3 loop reads CSANPGGRADTQYF. The CDR3 nucleotides read TGCAGTGCTAACCCCGGGGGGAGGGCAGATACGCAGTATTTT.

This chain joins TRBV6-6 and TRBJ2-3, with 8 bases identical to TRBD2. The germline V gene has CDR1 MNHNY and CDR2 SVGAGI (reference sequence). CDR3 length: 16 residues. The J segment lost 3 bases and the V segment lost 0 bases, leaving 5 bases of the junction unmatched. This chain's CDR3 is CASSYSGLGVTDTQYF. The CDR3 coding sequence is TGTGCCAGCAGTTACTCGGGACTAGGTGTGACAGATACGCAGTATTTT.

This clonotype came up a few times. V gene TRBV18 combines with J gene TRBJ1-3, with unresolved D. The CDR3 consists of 13 residues. The germline V gene has CDR1 KGHSH and CDR2 LQKENI. The ends were cut back, 5 bases at V and 0 bases at J, with 5 bases in the middle. CDR3 sequence reads: CASSANSGNTIYF. Here the CDR3 DNA reads TGTGCCAGCTCAGCGAACTCTGGAAACACCATATATTTT.

This clonotype has at least ten counts. A junction end diverges from the germline sequence, so it may reflect a read error. The rearrangement uses TRBV7-2 and TRBJ2-2, with 11 bases aligning to TRBD2. Looked up from germline, CDR1 is SGHTA and CDR2 is FQGNSA. The CDR3 runs to 14 residues. CDR3 loop: CASSLAGGNGELFF. CDR3 coding DNA: TGTGCCAGCAGCCTAGCGGGAGGCAACGGGGAGCTGTTTTTT. The variable domain in full, completed from reference TRBV7-2 and TRBJ2-2, reads GAGVSQSPSNKVTEKGKDVELRCDPISGHTALYWYRQSLGQGLEFLIYFQGNSAPDKSGLPSDRFSAERTGGSVSTLTIQRTQQEDSAVYLCASSLAGGNGELFFGEGSRLTVL.

The chain's CDR3 is CASSVGGATYEQYF. The DNA of the CDR3 is TGTGCCAGCAGTGTAGGGGGGGCTACCTACGAGCAGTACTTC. J is TRBJ2-7 and V is TRBV2; perhaps TRBD2 as D (7 bases). The CDR3 is 14 residues long. Germline assignment: CDR1 SNHLY and CDR2 FYNNEI. Trimming took off 4 bases at V and 2 bases at J, with 12 bases between the two ends.

In this sample, this clonotype turned up many times. The CDR3 DNA sequence: TGCGCCAGCAGCTTGGCCGGCACCCATAACTATGGCTACACCTTC. It codes for CASSLAGTHNYGYTF. The chain uses TRBV5-1 and TRBJ1-2; D unresolved. The germline V gene has CDR1 SGHRS and CDR2 YFSETQ. This CDR3 spans 15 amino acids. Trimming removed 0 bases at V and 1 base at J, with 10 bases between.